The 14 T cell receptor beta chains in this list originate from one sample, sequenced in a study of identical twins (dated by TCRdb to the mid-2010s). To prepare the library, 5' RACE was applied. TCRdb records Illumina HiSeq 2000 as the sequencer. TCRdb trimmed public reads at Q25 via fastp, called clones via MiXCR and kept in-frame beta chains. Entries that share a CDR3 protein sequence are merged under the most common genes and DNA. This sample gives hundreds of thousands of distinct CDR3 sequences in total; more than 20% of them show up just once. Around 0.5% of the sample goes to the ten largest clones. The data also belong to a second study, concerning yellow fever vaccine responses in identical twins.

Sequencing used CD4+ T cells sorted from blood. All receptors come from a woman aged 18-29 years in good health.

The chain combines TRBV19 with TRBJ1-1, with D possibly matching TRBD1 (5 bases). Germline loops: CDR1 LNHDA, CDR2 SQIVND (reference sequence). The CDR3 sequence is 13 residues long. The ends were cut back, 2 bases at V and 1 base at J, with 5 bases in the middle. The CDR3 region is CASSIRGNTEAFF. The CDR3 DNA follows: TGTGCCAGTAGTATAAGGGGGAACACTGAAGCTTTCTTT.

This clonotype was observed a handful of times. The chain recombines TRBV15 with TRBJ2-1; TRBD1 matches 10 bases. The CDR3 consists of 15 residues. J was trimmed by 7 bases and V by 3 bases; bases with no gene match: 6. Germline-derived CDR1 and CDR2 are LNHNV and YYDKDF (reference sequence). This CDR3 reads CATSRDRGKGNEQFF. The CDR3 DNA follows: TGTGCCACCAGCAGGGACAGGGGGAAGGGGAATGAGCAGTTCTTC.

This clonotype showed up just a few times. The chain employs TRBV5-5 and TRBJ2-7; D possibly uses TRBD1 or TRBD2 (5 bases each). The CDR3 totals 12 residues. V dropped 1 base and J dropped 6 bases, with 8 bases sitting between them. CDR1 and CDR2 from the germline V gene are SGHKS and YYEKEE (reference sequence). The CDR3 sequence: CASSLTRGEQYV. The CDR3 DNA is TGTGCCAGCAGCTTGACTAGGGGCGAGCAGTACGTC.

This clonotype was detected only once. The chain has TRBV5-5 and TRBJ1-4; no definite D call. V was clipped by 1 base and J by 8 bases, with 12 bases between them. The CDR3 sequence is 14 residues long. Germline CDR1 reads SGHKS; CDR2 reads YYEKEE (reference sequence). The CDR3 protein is CASSLLAPGEKLFF. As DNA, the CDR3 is TGTGCCAGCAGCTTGCTGGCCCCCGGGGAAAAACTGTTTTTT. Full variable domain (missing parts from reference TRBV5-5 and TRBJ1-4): DAGVTQSPTHLIKTRGQQVTLRCSPISGHKSVSWYQQVLGQGPQFIFQYYEKEERGRGNFPDRFSARQFPNYSSELNVNALLLGDSALYLCASSLLAPGEKLFFGSGTQLSVL.

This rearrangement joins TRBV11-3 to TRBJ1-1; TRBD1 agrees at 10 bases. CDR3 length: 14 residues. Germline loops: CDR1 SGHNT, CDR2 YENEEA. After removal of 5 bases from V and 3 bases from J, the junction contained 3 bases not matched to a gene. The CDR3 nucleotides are TGTGCCAGCAGCGGACAGGGGGACCACACTGAAGCTTTCTTT. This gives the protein CASSGQGDHTEAFF.

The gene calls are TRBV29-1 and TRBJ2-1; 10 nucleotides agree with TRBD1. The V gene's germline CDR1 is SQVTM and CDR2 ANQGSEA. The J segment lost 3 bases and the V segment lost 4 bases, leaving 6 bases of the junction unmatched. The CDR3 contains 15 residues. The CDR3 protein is CSVASGQGHYNEQFF. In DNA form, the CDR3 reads TGCAGCGTTGCCTCGGGACAGGGGCACTACAATGAGCAGTTCTTC.

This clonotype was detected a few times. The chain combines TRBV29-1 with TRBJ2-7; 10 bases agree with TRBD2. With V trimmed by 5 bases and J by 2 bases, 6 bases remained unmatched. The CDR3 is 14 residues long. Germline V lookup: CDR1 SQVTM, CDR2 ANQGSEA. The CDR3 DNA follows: TGCAGCGTTTTGGCTAGCGGGAGCCCCTACGAGCAGTACTTC. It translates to CSVLASGSPYEQYF.

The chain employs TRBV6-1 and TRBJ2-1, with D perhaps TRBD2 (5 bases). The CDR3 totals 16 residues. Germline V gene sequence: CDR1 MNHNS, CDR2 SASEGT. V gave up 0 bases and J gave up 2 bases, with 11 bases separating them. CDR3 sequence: CASSEARRSPYNEQFF. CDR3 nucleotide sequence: TGTGCCAGCAGTGAAGCTCGGAGGAGTCCCTACAATGAGCAGTTCTTC.

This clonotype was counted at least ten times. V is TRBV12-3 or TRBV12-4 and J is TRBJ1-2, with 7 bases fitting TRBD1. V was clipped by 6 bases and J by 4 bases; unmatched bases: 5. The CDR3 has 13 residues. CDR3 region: CASSPGQVYGYTF. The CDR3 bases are TGTGCCAGCAGCCCCGGACAGGTCTATGGCTACACCTTC.

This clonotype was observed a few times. CDR3 residues: CASSTGGRRGNQPQHF. In DNA, the CDR3 is TGTGCCAGCAGTACTGGGGGGCGCAGGGGCAATCAGCCCCAGCATTTT. The V call is TRBV6-5, the J call TRBJ1-5; D possibly corresponds to TRBD1 (6 bases). Trimming took off 5 bases at V and 2 bases at J, with 16 bases between the two ends. CDR3 length: 16 amino acids. Per the germline V gene, CDR1 is MNHEY and CDR2 is SVGAGI.

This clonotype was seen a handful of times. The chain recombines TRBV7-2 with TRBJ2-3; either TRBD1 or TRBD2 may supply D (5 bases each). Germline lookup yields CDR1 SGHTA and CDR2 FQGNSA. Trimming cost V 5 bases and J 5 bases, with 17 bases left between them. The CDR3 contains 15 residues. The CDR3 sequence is CASSHGASSGDTQYF. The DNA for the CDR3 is TGTGCCAGCAGCCACGGGGCTAGTTCTGGAGATACGCAGTATTTT.

CDR3 coding DNA: TGTGCCACCACCGCGGTTAGTCTCAACGAAAAACTGTTTTTT. Encoded protein: CATTAVSLNEKLFF. The V call is TRBV15, the J call TRBJ1-4; D remains unclear. Germline values: CDR1 LNHNV, CDR2 YYDKDF (reference sequence). The CDR3 totals 14 residues. Trimming took 7 bases from V and 8 from J, leaving 17 bases between them.

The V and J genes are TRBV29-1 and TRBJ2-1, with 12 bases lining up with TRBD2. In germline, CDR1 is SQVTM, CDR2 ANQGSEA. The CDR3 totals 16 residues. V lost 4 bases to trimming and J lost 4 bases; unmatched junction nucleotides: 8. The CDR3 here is CSVVATSGRTYNEQFF. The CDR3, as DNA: TGCAGCGTTGTAGCGACTAGCGGGAGAACTTACAATGAGCAGTTCTTC.

CDR3 sequence reads: CASSPERLASGEQYV. The CDR3 DNA reads TGTGCCAGCAGCCCAGAAAGACTAGCATCGGGCGAGCAGTACGTC. V and J are TRBV7-8 and TRBJ2-7, with 7 bases fitting TRBD2. The CDR3 sequence is 15 residues long. The V and J ends lost 5 bases and 6 bases, in that order; junction bases with no gene match: 13. Germline V gene data show CDR1 as SGHVS and CDR2 as FQNEAQ.